These T cell receptor beta chains were read from a single sample in a study of ipilimumab plus nivolumab after autologous stem cell transplantation. Measured with immunoSEQ multiplex PCR; TCRdb has only the in-frame clones, and not every one. The table shows about 84,000 clones, with about 83% occurring only once. Sequencing used PBMCs, obtained in a trial of ipilimumab plus nivolumab as post-transplant consolidation. These receptors were taken from a male donor with diffuse large B-cell lymphoma. Both conserved end residues are part of each CDR3. A D gene is named only where the DNA matches it firmly. A row's size may be missing; if present it is once, few, many or a size class.

d_gene: TRBD2
v_gene: TRBV19
abundance: few
j_gene: TRBJ2-1
CDR3aa: CASSSPGGRGLSYNEQFF
CDR3nt: TGTGCCAGTAGTTCCCCGGGGGGGCGGGGTCTATCCTACAATGAGCAGTTCTTC

d_gene: NA
v_gene: TRBV5-4
abundance: NA
j_gene: TRBJ1-6
CDR3aa: CARSLEASSPLHF
CDR3nt: TGTGCCAGAAGCTTGGAGGCCAGTTCACCCCTCCACTTT

d_gene: NA
v_gene: TRBV29-1
abundance: NA
j_gene: TRBJ2-5
CDR3aa: CSARRTLGQETQYF
CDR3nt: TGCAGCGCCCGGCGGACCCTGGGTCAAGAGACCCAGTACTTC

d_gene: NA
v_gene: TRBV18
abundance: NA
j_gene: TRBJ2-5
CDR3aa: CASSGSKGTETQYF
CDR3nt: TGTGCCAGCTCCGGGAGCAAGGGGACAGAGACCCAGTACTTC

d_gene: NA
v_gene: TRBV5-4
abundance: NA
j_gene: TRBJ2-4
CDR3aa: CASSSGASIQAKNIQYF
CDR3nt: TGTGCCAGCAGCTCAGGGGCCTCAATTCAAGCCAAAAACATTCAGTACTTC

d_gene: NA
v_gene: TRBV7-9
abundance: NA
j_gene: TRBJ2-3
CDR3aa: CASSPYDTQYF
CDR3nt: TGTGCCAGCAGCCCCTACGATACGCAGTATTTT

d_gene: NA
v_gene: TRBV5-4
abundance: NA
j_gene: TRBJ2-3
CDR3aa: CASSFFIGGGGTDTQYF
CDR3nt: TGTGCCAGCAGCTTCTTTATCGGGGGAGGAGGGACAGATACGCAGTATTTT

d_gene: NA
v_gene: TRBV5-6
abundance: few
j_gene: TRBJ1-3
CDR3aa: CASRATGTPHSGNTIYF
CDR3nt: TGTGCCAGCAGAGCAACCGGGACACCCCACTCTGGAAACACCATATATTTT

d_gene: NA
v_gene: TRBV19
abundance: NA
j_gene: TRBJ1-1
CDR3aa: CASSPGRLEAFF
CDR3nt: TGTGCCAGTAGTCCAGGAAGACTTGAAGCTTTCTTT

d_gene: TRBD2
v_gene: TRBV19
abundance: NA
j_gene: TRBJ2-3
CDR3aa: CASSGGGAHTQYF
CDR3nt: TGTGCCAGTAGTGGCGGGGGTGCACATACGCAGTATTTT

d_gene: NA
v_gene: TRBV18
abundance: NA
j_gene: TRBJ2-5
CDR3aa: CASSPSQTGETQYF
CDR3nt: TGTGCCAGCTCACCATCACAGACTGGGGAGACCCAGTACTTC

d_gene: NA
v_gene: TRBV5-1
abundance: NA
j_gene: TRBJ2-7
CDR3aa: CASSLEVGTLFRGIF
CDR3nt: TGCGCCAGCAGCTTGGAGGTCGGGACATTATTTCGGGGAATCTTC

d_gene: NA
v_gene: TRBV27
abundance: NA
j_gene: TRBJ1-4
CDR3aa: CASGKVRGTNEKLFF
CDR3nt: TGTGCCAGCGGCAAAGTAAGGGGAACTAATGAAAAACTGTTTTTT

d_gene: NA
v_gene: TRBV10-3
abundance: NA
j_gene: TRBJ1-2
CDR3aa: CAIRDSLDYGYTF
CDR3nt: TGTGCCATCAGGGACAGCCTCGACTATGGCTACACCTTC

d_gene: TRBD1
v_gene: TRBV19
abundance: NA
j_gene: TRBJ1-5
CDR3aa: CASKWTGGNQPQHF
CDR3nt: TGTGCCAGTAAGTGGACAGGGGGCAATCAGCCCCAGCATTTT

d_gene: NA
v_gene: TRBV6-5
abundance: few
j_gene: TRBJ1-2
CDR3aa: CASSPTGNYGYTF
CDR3nt: TGTGCCAGCAGCCCCACAGGCAACTATGGCTACACCTTC

d_gene: NA
v_gene: TRBV6-5
abundance: once
j_gene: TRBJ2-7
CDR3aa: CASRTGNNYEQYF
CDR3nt: TGTGCCAGCAGAACAGGGAACAACTACGAGCAGTACTTC

d_gene: NA
v_gene: TRBV5-4
abundance: NA
j_gene: TRBJ1-2
CDR3aa: CASSLETANYGYTF
CDR3nt: TGTGCCAGCAGCTTGGAGACGGCTAACTATGGCTACACCTTC

d_gene: NA
v_gene: TRBV7-2
abundance: NA
j_gene: TRBJ2-3
CDR3aa: CASRPTLAHTQYF
CDR3nt: TGTGCCAGCAGACCCACTTTGGCCCATACGCAGTATTTT

d_gene: NA
v_gene: TRBV7-2
abundance: NA
j_gene: TRBJ2-5
CDR3aa: CASSSPMSETQYF
CDR3nt: TGTGCCAGCAGCTCCCCCATGTCGGAGACCCAGTACTTC

d_gene: NA
v_gene: TRBV6-5
abundance: NA
j_gene: TRBJ2-3
CDR3aa: CASSPEGPGTDTQYF
CDR3nt: TGTGCCAGCAGTCCCGAAGGCCCGGGCACAGATACGCAGTATTTT

d_gene: TRBD1
v_gene: TRBV6-6
abundance: NA
j_gene: TRBJ2-3
CDR3aa: CASRIQGANSADTQYF
CDR3nt: TGTGCCAGCAGAATACAGGGGGCCAACAGCGCAGATACGCAGTATTTT

d_gene: TRBD1
v_gene: TRBV9
abundance: NA
j_gene: TRBJ2-7
CDR3aa: CASSVRGTAPTYEQYF
CDR3nt: TGTGCCAGCAGCGTGAGAGGGACAGCTCCGACCTACGAGCAGTACTTC

d_gene: TRBD2
v_gene: TRBV7-9
abundance: NA
j_gene: TRBJ2-1
CDR3aa: CASSGTTGLAGNEQFF
CDR3nt: TGTGCCAGCAGCGGGACCACGGGACTAGCGGGGAATGAGCAGTTCTTC

d_gene: NA
v_gene: TRBV2
abundance: few
j_gene: TRBJ2-5
CDR3aa: CASRRQDFQETQYF
CDR3nt: TGTGCCAGCAGGAGGCAGGACTTTCAAGAGACCCAGTACTTC

d_gene: TRBD1
v_gene: TRBV7-8
abundance: NA
j_gene: TRBJ1-1
CDR3aa: CASSTGTGNTEAFF
CDR3nt: TGTGCCAGCAGCACCGGGACAGGCAACACTGAAGCTTTCTTT

d_gene: TRBD2
v_gene: TRBV6-6
abundance: NA
j_gene: TRBJ2-5
CDR3aa: CASSPQLAGGQETQYF
CDR3nt: TGTGCCAGCAGCCCACAACTAGCGGGGGGGCAAGAGACCCAGTACTTC

d_gene: NA
v_gene: TRBV12-5
abundance: NA
j_gene: TRBJ2-1
CDR3aa: CASSPGEYNEQFF
CDR3nt: TGTGCTAGTTCCCCTGGCGAGTACAATGAGCAGTTCTTC

d_gene: NA
v_gene: TRBV5-5
abundance: NA
j_gene: TRBJ2-6
CDR3aa: CASSVDTQISGANVLTF
CDR3nt: TGTGCCAGCAGCGTAGATACGCAGATCTCTGGGGCCAACGTCCTGACTTTC

d_gene: NA
v_gene: TRBV7-9
abundance: NA
j_gene: TRBJ2-1
CDR3aa: CASSLAGTSYNEQFF
CDR3nt: TGTGCCAGCAGCTTGGCCGGGACATCCTACAATGAGCAGTTCTTC

d_gene: TRBD1
v_gene: TRBV5-8
abundance: NA
j_gene: TRBJ1-2
CDR3aa: CASSFSGQGGGYGYTF
CDR3nt: TGTGCCAGCAGCTTCTCTGGACAGGGGGGAGGCTATGGCTACACCTTC

d_gene: NA
v_gene: TRBV25-1
abundance: NA
j_gene: TRBJ2-5
CDR3aa: CASSELVGPQYF
CDR3nt: TGTGCCAGCAGTGAATTGGTGGGCCCCCAGTACTTC

d_gene: TRBD1
v_gene: TRBV27
abundance: once
j_gene: TRBJ2-7
CDR3aa: CASSPRQGLSYEQYF
CDR3nt: TGTGCCAGCAGTCCTCGACAGGGTTTAAGCTACGAGCAGTACTTC

d_gene: TRBD1
v_gene: TRBV2
abundance: NA
j_gene: TRBJ2-4
CDR3aa: CASSDPGQGARNIQYF
CDR3nt: TGTGCCAGCAGTGATCCGGGACAGGGGGCTAGAAACATTCAGTACTTC

d_gene: NA
v_gene: TRBV11-1
abundance: once
j_gene: TRBJ2-5
CDR3aa: CASSLGLETQYF
CDR3nt: TGTGCCAGCAGCTTAGGGTTGGAGACCCAGTACTTC

d_gene: NA
v_gene: TRBV9
abundance: NA
j_gene: TRBJ1-3
CDR3aa: CASSVDQDSGNTIYF
CDR3nt: TGTGCCAGCAGCGTAGATCAGGACTCTGGAAACACCATATATTTT

d_gene: TRBD2
v_gene: TRBV5-4
abundance: NA
j_gene: TRBJ2-3
CDR3aa: CASSSGTSGVRGTDTQYF
CDR3nt: TGTGCCAGCAGCTCCGGGACTAGCGGGGTAAGAGGCACAGATACGCAGTATTTT

d_gene: NA
v_gene: TRBV5-4
abundance: NA
j_gene: TRBJ1-2
CDR3aa: CASSTTGSRYGYTF
CDR3nt: TGTGCCAGCAGCACAACAGGGTCGAGGTATGGCTACACCTTC

d_gene: NA
v_gene: TRBV4-1
abundance: NA
j_gene: TRBJ2-5
CDR3aa: CASSQVYAETQYF
CDR3nt: TGCGCCAGCAGCCAAGTTTACGCGGAGACCCAGTACTTC

d_gene: TRBD2
v_gene: TRBV2
abundance: NA
j_gene: TRBJ2-7
CDR3aa: CASSLLAGGSFEQYF
CDR3nt: TGTGCCAGCAGCCTGCTAGCGGGGGGTAGTTTCGAGCAGTACTTC

d_gene: NA
v_gene: TRBV14
abundance: NA
j_gene: TRBJ2-5
CDR3aa: CASSQLGETQYF
CDR3nt: TGTGCCAGCAGCCAGTTGGGGGAGACCCAGTACTTC

d_gene: NA
v_gene: TRBV7-8
abundance: NA
j_gene: TRBJ1-1
CDR3aa: CASSLGGRPEAFF
CDR3nt: TGTGCCAGCAGCTTAGGAGGGCGGCCTGAAGCTTTCTTT

d_gene: NA
v_gene: TRBV5-8
abundance: NA
j_gene: TRBJ2-6
CDR3aa: CASSLGWGSGANVLTF
CDR3nt: TGTGCCAGCAGCCTCGGCTGGGGCTCTGGGGCCAACGTCCTGACTTTC

d_gene: NA
v_gene: TRBV5-4
abundance: NA
j_gene: TRBJ2-4
CDR3aa: CASSSRDSAKNIQYF
CDR3nt: TGTGCCAGCAGCTCCAGGGACTCAGCCAAAAACATTCAGTACTTC

d_gene: NA
v_gene: TRBV19
abundance: NA
j_gene: TRBJ2-2
CDR3aa: CASNGRANTGELFF
CDR3nt: TGTGCCAGTAATGGACGAGCGAACACCGGGGAGCTGTTTTTT

d_gene: NA
v_gene: TRBV29-1
abundance: NA
j_gene: TRBJ1-4
CDR3aa: CSVLSKGVGEKLFF
CDR3nt: TGCAGCGTTCTTTCAAAGGGGGTTGGTGAAAAACTGTTTTTT

d_gene: NA
v_gene: TRBV4-2
abundance: NA
j_gene: TRBJ1-5
CDR3aa: CASSQAGEGFQPQHF
CDR3nt: TGTGCCAGCAGCCAAGCGGGCGAGGGGTTTCAGCCCCAGCATTTT

d_gene: TRBD1
v_gene: TRBV5-1
abundance: NA
j_gene: TRBJ2-1
CDR3aa: CASSETGGQWGEQFF
CDR3nt: TGCGCCAGCAGCGAAACAGGGGGCCAATGGGGTGAGCAGTTCTTC

d_gene: NA
v_gene: TRBV7-8
abundance: NA
j_gene: TRBJ2-6
CDR3aa: CASSLIRGSGANVLTF
CDR3nt: TGTGCCAGCAGCTTAATCAGGGGCTCTGGGGCCAACGTCCTGACTTTC

d_gene: TRBD2
v_gene: TRBV7-9
abundance: NA
j_gene: TRBJ2-3
CDR3aa: CASSFFRLAGGLDTQYF
CDR3nt: TGTGCCAGCAGCTTCTTCCGGCTAGCGGGGGGGTTGGATACGCAGTATTTT

d_gene: NA
v_gene: TRBV4-1
abundance: NA
j_gene: TRBJ1-6
CDR3aa: CASSKGPGVESPLHF
CDR3nt: TGCGCCAGCAGCAAGGGGCCGGGGGTCGAATCACCCCTCCACTTT

d_gene: TRBD1
v_gene: TRBV11-2
abundance: NA
j_gene: TRBJ1-1
CDR3aa: CASREGQAKNTEAFF
CDR3nt: TGTGCCAGCAGAGAGGGACAGGCGAAAAACACTGAAGCTTTCTTT

d_gene: NA
v_gene: TRBV5-1
abundance: NA
j_gene: TRBJ2-3
CDR3aa: CASSLLQGRGDTQYF
CDR3nt: TGCGCCAGCAGCTTGTTACAGGGCCGGGGAGATACGCAGTATTTT

d_gene: NA
v_gene: TRBV6-1
abundance: NA
j_gene: TRBJ1-5
CDR3aa: CASSAQGGRQPQHF
CDR3nt: TGTGCCAGCAGTGCTCAGGGCGGTCGTCAGCCCCAGCATTTT

d_gene: NA
v_gene: TRBV11-1
abundance: NA
j_gene: TRBJ1-6
CDR3aa: CASSSGSPSSPLHF
CDR3nt: TGTGCCAGCAGCTCTGGGTCCCCCAGTTCACCCCTCCACTTT

d_gene: NA
v_gene: TRBV18
abundance: many
j_gene: TRBJ2-7
CDR3aa: CASSPPGLGAYEQYF
CDR3nt: TGTGCCAGCTCACCACCAGGTCTGGGCGCCTACGAGCAGTACTTC

d_gene: NA
v_gene: TRBV7-2
abundance: NA
j_gene: TRBJ1-6
CDR3aa: CASSLRWRGESPLHF
CDR3nt: TGTGCCAGCAGCTTAAGGTGGAGGGGTGAATCACCCCTCCACTTT

d_gene: TRBD2
v_gene: TRBV5-1
abundance: few
j_gene: TRBJ2-5
CDR3aa: CASSFLTSGGETQYF
CDR3nt: TGCGCCAGCAGCTTCCTGACTAGCGGGGGAGAGACCCAGTACTTC

d_gene: NA
v_gene: TRBV19
abundance: NA
j_gene: TRBJ1-2
CDR3aa: CASSFRGAGGYTF
CDR3nt: TGTGCCAGTAGTTTCCGGGGCGCTGGTGGCTACACCTTC

d_gene: TRBD1
v_gene: TRBV4-1
abundance: NA
j_gene: TRBJ1-1
CDR3aa: CASSHWDRDTEAFF
CDR3nt: TGCGCCAGCAGCCACTGGGACAGAGACACTGAAGCTTTCTTT